This T cell receptor (beta chain) is drawn from a study of T cell repertoires in cytomegalovirus infection. Turning to the study itself: Matching HLA type, along with CMV infection, was indicated by public TCR beta signatures.

V lost 5 bases to trimming and J lost 4 bases; unmatched junction nucleotides: 7. CDR1 and CDR2 from the germline V gene are MNHEY and SMNVEV (reference sequence). The CDR3 spans 14 residues. TCRdb re-derived calls from the reads in MiXCR, one entry per CDR3 protein. This table has over 85,000 distinct CDR3 sequences, about 17% appearing once. This clonotype was detected a few times. The clonotype originates from a human donor in good health (CMV status not recorded). Some clones in this sample may be carry-over from other donors' samples. V is TRBV27 and J is TRBJ2-7; TRBD1 matches at 8 bases. Sequenced sample: PBMCs. CDR3 nucleotide sequence: TGTGCCAGCAGTCTTGGACAGGGTCGGTACGAGCAGTACTTC. Residues: CASSLGQGRYEQYF.